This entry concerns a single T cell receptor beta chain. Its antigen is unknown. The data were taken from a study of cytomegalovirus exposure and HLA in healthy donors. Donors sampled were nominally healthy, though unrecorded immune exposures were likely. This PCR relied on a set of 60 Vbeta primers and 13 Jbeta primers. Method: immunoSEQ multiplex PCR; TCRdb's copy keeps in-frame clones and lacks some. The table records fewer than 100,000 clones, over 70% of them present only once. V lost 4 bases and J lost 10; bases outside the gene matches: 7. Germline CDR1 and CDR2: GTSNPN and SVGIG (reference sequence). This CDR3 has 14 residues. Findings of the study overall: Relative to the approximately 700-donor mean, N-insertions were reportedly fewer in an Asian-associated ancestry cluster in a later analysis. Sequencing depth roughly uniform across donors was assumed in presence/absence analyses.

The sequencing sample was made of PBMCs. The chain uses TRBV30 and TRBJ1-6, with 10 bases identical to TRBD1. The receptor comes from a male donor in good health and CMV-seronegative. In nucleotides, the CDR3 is TGTGCCTGGACCCATGGACAGGGGGGATCACCCCTCCACTTT. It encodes CAWTHGQGGSPLHF.